Only one count was recorded for the clone carrying this TCR beta chain. Antigen specificity is unknown. These data originate in a study of post-analysis software for immune sequencing data. Study-level background: The cohort encompassed relapsing-remitting, secondary progressive and progressive-relapsing multiple sclerosis disease courses. Study outcomes and limitations: TRBV5-6, TRBV5-1 and TRBV20-1 belonged to a set of roughly five TRBV segments that were more frequent in patients than controls.

With V trimmed by 5 bases and J by 1 base, 7 bases remained unmatched. Germline V gene data show CDR1 as SGHVS and CDR2 as FNYEAQ. The CDR3 extends over 15 amino acids. Libraries were made from TCR beta cDNA, and they carried unique molecular identifiers. The source material, roughly 0.9 to 11 million T cells, gave rise to about 500,000 cDNA molecules. A single record per CDR3 protein comes from TCRdb applying MiXCR to the PCR reads. The profile shows around 200,000 distinct CDR3 sequences, 29% of them singletons. This chain links TRBV7-6 with TRBJ2-7; 8 nucleotides line up with TRBD2. The sequence was collected from a girl aged 2-17 years with multiple sclerosis. Sequences were obtained from blood. The CDR3 loop reads CASSPGTRGSYEQYF. The CDR3 nucleotides are TGTGCCAGCAGCCCGGGGACTAGAGGGTCCTACGAGCAGTACTTC.